This TCR beta chain originates from a study of neurological immune-mediated disorders. A 10-nucleotide random UMI tagged transcripts in template-switch 5'RACE cDNA synthesis. Every sequencing run returned over 160 million TCR-beta sequences, which were derived from 15-18 subjects. TCRdb itself ran the 5' RACE reads through MiXCR, one entry per CDR3 protein. The profile shows tens of thousands of distinct CDR3 sequences, about 11% of them singletons. Sample time point: longitudinal time-point 1 (baseline). This clonotype appeared many times. Its antigen is unknown. General observations from the study: The greatest TCR clonal expansion appeared in HTLV-1-associated myelopathy and the smallest, falling below healthy controls, in multiple sclerosis.

The sequenced material came from PBMCs. The receptor's source is a male donor with HTLV-1-associated myelopathy (HAM/TSP).

CDR3 loop: CASSVDHYGYTF. The CDR3 bases are TGTGCCAGCAGCGTAGATCACTATGGCTACACCTTC. This chain links TRBV9 with TRBJ1-2; D uncertain. Trimming shortened V by 0 bases and J by 3 bases, and 3 bases separated the two germline ends. CDR3 length: 12 amino acids. Per germline, CDR1 SGDLS and CDR2 YYNGEE.